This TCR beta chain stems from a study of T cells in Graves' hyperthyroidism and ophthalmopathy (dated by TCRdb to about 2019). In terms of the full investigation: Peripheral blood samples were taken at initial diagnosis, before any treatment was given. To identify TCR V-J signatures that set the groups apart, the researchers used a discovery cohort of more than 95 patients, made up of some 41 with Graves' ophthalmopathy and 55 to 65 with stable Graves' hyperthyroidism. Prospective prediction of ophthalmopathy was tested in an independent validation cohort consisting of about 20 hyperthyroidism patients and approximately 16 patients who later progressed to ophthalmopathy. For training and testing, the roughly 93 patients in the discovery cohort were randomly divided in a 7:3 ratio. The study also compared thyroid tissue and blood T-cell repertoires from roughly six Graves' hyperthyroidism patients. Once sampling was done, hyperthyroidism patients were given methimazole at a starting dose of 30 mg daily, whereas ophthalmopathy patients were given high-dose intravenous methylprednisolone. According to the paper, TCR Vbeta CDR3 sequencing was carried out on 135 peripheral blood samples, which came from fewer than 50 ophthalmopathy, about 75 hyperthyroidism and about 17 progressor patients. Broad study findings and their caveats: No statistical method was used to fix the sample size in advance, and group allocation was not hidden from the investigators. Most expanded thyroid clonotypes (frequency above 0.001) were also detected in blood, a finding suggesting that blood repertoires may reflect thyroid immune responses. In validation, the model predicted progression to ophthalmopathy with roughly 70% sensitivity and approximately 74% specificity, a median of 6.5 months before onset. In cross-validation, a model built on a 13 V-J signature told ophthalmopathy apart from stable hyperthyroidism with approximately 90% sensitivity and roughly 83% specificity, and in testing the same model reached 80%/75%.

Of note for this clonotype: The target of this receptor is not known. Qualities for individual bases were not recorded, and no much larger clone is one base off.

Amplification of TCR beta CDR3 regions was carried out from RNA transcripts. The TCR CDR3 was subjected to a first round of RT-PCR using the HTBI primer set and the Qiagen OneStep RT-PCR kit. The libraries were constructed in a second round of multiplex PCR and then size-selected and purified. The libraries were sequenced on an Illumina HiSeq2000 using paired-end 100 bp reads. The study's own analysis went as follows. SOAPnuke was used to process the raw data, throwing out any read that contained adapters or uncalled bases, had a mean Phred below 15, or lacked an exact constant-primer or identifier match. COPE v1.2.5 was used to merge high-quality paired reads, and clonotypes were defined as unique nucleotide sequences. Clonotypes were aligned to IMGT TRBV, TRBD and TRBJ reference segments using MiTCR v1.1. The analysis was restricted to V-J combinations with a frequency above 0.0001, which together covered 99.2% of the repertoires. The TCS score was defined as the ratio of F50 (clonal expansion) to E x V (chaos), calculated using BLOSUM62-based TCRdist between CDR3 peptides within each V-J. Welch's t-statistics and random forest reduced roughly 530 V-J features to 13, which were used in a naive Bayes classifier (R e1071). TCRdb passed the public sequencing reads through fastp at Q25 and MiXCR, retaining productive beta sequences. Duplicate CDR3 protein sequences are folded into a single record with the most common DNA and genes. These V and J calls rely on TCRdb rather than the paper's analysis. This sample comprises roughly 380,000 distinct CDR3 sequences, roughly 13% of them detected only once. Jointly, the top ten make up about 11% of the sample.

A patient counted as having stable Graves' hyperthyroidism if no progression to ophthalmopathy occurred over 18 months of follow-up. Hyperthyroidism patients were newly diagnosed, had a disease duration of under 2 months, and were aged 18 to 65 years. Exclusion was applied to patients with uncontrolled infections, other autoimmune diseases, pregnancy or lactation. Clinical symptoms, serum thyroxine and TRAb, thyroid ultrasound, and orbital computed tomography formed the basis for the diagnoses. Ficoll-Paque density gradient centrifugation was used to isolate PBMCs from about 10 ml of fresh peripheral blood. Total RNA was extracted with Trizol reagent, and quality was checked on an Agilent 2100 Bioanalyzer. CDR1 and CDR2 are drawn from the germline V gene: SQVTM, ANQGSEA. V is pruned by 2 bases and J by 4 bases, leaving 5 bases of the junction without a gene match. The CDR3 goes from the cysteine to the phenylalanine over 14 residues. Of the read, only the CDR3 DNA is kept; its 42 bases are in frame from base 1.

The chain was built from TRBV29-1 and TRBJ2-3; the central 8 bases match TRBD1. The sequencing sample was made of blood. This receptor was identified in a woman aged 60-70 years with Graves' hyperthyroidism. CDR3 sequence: CSVEFGTGPDTQYF. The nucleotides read TGCAGCGTTGAATTTGGGACAGGACCAGATACGCAGTATTTT.